The clone carrying this T cell receptor (beta chain) has at least ten counts. Its target is not known. The data were taken from a study of CD8 T cells in ankylosing spondylitis. Study observations and caveats: Disease-linked clones reportedly concentrated significantly in matched ankylosing spondylitis synovial fluid.

Looked up from germline, CDR1 is LGHDT and CDR2 is YNNKEL (reference sequence). V gave up 5 bases and J gave up 0 bases, with 14 bases separating them. This CDR3 is built from 16 residues. TCRdb passed the 5' RACE reads through MiXCR, listing each CDR3 protein once. The profile shows approximately 180,000 distinct CDR3 sequences, around a sixth of them singletons. Input material: blood, either unsorted or a sorted T cell fraction (not recorded which). This sequence was found in a male donor aged 10 to 35 with ankylosing spondylitis or in good health (not recorded which). The gene calls are TRBV3-1 and TRBJ2-4; D gene unclear. In DNA form, the CDR3 reads TGTGCCAGCAGCGACCGGGTCGATGGAGCCAAAAACATTCAGTACTTC. It codes for CASSDRVDGAKNIQYF.